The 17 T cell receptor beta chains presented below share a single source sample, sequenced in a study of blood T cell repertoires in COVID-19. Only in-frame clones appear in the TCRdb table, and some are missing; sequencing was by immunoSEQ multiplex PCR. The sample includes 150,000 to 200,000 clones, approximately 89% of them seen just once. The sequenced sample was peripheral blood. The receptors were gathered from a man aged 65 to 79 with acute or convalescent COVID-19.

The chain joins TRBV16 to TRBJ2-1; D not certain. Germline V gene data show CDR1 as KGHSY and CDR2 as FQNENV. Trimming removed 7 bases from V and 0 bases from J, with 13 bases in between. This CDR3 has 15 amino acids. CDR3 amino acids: CASTPSTPSYNEQFF. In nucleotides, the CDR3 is TGTGCCAGCACCCCCTCCACTCCCTCCTACAATGAGCAGTTCTTC.

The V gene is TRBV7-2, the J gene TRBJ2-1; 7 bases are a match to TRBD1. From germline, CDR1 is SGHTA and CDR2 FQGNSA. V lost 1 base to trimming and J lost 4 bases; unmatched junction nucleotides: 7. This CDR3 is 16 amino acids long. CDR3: CASSLVGTEAYNEQFF. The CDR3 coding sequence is TGTGCCAGCAGCTTAGTCGGGACAGAAGCATACAATGAGCAGTTCTTC.

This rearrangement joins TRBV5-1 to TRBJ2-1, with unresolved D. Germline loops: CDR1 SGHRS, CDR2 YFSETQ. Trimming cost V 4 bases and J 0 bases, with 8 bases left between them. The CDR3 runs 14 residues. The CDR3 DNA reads TGCGCCAGCAGCGCTACTACCTCCTACAATGAGCAGTTCTTC. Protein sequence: CASSATTSYNEQFF.

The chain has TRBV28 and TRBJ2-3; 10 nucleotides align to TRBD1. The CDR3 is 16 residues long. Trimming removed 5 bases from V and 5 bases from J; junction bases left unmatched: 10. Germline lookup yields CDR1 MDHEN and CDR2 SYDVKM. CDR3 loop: CASSAPRGQGRDTQYF. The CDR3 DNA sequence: TGTGCCAGCAGTGCCCCTCGGGGACAGGGGCGAGATACGCAGTATTTT.

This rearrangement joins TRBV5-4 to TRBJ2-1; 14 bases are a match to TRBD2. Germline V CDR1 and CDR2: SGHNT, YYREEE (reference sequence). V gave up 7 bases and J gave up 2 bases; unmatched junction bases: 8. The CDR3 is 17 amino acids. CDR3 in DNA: TGTGCCAGCCCCACGACTAGCGGGGGGGCCCCCTACAATGAGCAGTTCTTC. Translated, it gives CASPTTSGGAPYNEQFF.

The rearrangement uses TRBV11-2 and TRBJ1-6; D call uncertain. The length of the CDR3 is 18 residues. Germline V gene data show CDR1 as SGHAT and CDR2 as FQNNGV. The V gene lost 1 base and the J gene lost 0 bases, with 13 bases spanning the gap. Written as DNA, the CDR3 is TGTGCCAGCAGCTTAGGCTCGAGCCCGAGCTCCTATAATTCACCCCTCCACTTT. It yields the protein CASSLGSSPSSYNSPLHF.

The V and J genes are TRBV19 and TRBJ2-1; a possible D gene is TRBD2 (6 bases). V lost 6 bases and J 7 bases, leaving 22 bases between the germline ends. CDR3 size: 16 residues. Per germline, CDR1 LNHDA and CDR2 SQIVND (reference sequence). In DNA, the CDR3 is TGTGCCAGTAGGGGGGGACTTTGGGAATTGGGGAATGAGCAGTTCTTC. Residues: CASRGGLWELGNEQFF.

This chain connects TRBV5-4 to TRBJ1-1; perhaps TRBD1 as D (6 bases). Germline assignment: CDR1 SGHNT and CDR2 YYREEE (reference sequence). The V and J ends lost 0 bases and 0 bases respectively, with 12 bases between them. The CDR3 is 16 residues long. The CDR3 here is CASSLERGRVNTEAFF. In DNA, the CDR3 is TGTGCCAGCAGCTTGGAGCGGGGGCGGGTGAACACTGAAGCTTTCTTT.

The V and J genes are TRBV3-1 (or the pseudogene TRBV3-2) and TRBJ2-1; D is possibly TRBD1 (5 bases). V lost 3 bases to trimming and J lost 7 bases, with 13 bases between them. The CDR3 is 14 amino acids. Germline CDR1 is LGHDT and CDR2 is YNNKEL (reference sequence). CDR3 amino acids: CASSQAGNGNEQFF. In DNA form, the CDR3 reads TGTGCCAGCAGCCAGGCAGGGAATGGGAATGAGCAGTTCTTC.

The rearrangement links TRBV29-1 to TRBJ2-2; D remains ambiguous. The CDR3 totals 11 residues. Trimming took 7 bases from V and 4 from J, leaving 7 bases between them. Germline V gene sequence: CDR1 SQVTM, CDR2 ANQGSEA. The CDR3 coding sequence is TGCAGCGCCCCCGTCACCGGGGAGCTGTTTTTT. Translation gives CSAPVTGELFF.

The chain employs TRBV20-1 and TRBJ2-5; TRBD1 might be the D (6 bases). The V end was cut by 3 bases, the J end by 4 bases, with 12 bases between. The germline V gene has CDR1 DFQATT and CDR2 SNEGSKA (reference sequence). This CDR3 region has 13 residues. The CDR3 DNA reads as TGCAGTGCTAGTGATATACAGGGAGAGACCCAGTACTTC. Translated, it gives CSASDIQGETQYF.

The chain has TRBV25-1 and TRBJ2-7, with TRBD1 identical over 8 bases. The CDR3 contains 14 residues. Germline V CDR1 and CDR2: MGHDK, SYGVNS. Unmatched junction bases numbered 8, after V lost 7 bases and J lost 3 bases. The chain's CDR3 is CASTPTGVFYEQYF. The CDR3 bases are TGTGCCAGCACCCCGACAGGGGTTTTCTACGAGCAGTACTTC.

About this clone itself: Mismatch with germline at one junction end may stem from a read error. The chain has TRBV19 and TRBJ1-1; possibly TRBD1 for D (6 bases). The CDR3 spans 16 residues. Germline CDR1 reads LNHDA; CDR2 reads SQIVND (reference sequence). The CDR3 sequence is CASSLELTGLGTEAFF. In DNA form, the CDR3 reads TGTGCCAGTAGTCTAGAATTAACAGGGTTAGGCACTGAAGCTTTCTTT.

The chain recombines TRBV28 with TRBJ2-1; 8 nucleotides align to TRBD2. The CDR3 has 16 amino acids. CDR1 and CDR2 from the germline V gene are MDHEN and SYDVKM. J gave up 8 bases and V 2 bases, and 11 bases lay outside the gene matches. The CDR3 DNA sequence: TGTGCCAGCAGTTTAATTAGCGGGAATCGGCCCCATGAGCAGTTCTTC. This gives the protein CASSLISGNRPHEQFF. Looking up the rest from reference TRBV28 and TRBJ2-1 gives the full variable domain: DVKVTQSSRYLVKRTGEKVFLECVQDMDHENMFWYRQDPGLGLRLIYFSYDVKMKEKGDIPEGYSVSREKKERFSLILESASTNQTSMYLCASSLISGNRPHEQFFGPGTRLTVL.

The CDR3 here is CSVAPIAGGHNEQFF. The CDR3 nucleotides are TGCAGCGTTGCCCCTATAGCGGGGGGGCATAATGAGCAGTTCTTC. The chain has TRBV29-1 and TRBJ2-1, with 11 bases fitting TRBD2. Germline V gene data show CDR1 as SQVTM and CDR2 as ANQGSEA. This CDR3 contains 15 residues. Trimming removed 4 bases from V and 7 bases from J; junction bases left unmatched: 9.

CDR3 in DNA: TGTGCCAGCAGTTTAAGAGAAAGCACAGATACGCAGTATTTT. Translating gives CASSLRESTDTQYF. V and J are TRBV27 and TRBJ2-3, with D uncertain. V shed 2 bases and J shed 0 bases, with 6 bases lying between them. The V gene's germline CDR1 is MNHEY and CDR2 SMNVEV (reference sequence). This CDR3 has 14 residues.

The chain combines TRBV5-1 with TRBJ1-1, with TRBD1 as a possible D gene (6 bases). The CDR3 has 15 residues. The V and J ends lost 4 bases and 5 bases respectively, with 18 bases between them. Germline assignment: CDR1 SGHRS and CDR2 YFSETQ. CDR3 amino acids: CASSPSGAGTTEAFF. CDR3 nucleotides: TGCGCCAGCAGCCCCTCAGGGGCCGGAACGACTGAAGCTTTCTTT.